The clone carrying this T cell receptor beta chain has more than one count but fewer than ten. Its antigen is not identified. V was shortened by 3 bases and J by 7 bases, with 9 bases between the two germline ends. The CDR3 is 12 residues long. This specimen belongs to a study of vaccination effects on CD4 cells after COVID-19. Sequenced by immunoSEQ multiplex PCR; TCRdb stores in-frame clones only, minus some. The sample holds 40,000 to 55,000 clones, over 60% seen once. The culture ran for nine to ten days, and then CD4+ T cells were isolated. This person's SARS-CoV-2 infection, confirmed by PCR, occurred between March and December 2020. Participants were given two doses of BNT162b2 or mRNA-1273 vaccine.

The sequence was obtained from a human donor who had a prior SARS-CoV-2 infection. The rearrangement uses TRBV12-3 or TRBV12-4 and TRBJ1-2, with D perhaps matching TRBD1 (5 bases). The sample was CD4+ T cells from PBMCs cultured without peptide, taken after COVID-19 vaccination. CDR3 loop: CASSFRGIGYTF. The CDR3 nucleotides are TGTGCCAGCAGTTTTCGGGGGATTGGCTACACCTTC.